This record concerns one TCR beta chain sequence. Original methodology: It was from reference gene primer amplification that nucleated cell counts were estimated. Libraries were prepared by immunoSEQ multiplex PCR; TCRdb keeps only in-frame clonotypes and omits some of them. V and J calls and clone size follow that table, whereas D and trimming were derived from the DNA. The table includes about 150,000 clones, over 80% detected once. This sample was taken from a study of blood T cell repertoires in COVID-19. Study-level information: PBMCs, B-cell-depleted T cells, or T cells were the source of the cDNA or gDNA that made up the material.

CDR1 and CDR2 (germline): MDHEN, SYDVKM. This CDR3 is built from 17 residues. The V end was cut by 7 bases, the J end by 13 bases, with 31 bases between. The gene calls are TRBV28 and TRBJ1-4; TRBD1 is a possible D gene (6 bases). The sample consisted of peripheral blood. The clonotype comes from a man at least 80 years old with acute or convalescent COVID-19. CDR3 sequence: CASTTIGGGATWRVLFF. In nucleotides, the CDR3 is TGTGCCAGCACCACCATCGGGGGGGGCGCGACCTGGAGAGTACTGTTTTTT.